This T cell receptor beta chain was sequenced in a study of CD8 T cells in Susac syndrome. The RNA input was about 0.5 to 1 ug, and it was reverse transcribed with random hexamers. By means of immunoSEQ multiplex PCR, TCR beta CDR3 spanning 54 Vbeta and 13 Jbeta underwent amplification. MiXCR, run by TCRdb on the immunoSEQ multiplex PCR reads, gives a single entry per CDR3 protein. The sample lists hundreds of thousands of distinct CDR3 sequences, approximately 85% occurring once. This CDR3 comprises 14 residues. V was clipped by 0 bases and J by 0 bases, with 5 bases between them. Germline V gene data show CDR1 as LNHDA and CDR2 as SQIVND (reference sequence). Sequencing of TCR beta, carried out with a high-throughput approach, was applied to CD8+ and CD4+ T cells from the blood. The multiple sclerosis controls were treatment-naive patients, and their relapsing-remitting disease was stable or active.

This rearrangement joins TRBV19 to TRBJ1-1; no reliable D call. The sequence was obtained from a human donor with multiple sclerosis. Material for sequencing was CD8+ T cells from PBMCs. CDR3 bases: TGTGCCAGTAGTATAGAGGCAGTGAACACTGAAGCTTTCTTT. Protein product: CASSIEAVNTEAFF.